The 27 T cell receptor beta chains reported below all come from one sample, sequenced in a study of OX40 agonist ivuxolimab in advanced cancers. The protocol was immunoSEQ multiplex PCR, while the TCRdb copy is restricted to in-frame clones and leaves out a portion. The table includes 65,000 to 75,000 clones, 85% to 90% detected once. The sequencing here drew on CD4+ or CD8+ T cells sorted from blood, taken in a trial of the OX40 agonist ivuxolimab. The receptors come from an adult with an advanced solid tumor such as melanoma, head and neck, liver or kidney cancer.

The chain links TRBV7-6 to TRBJ1-6; TRBD1 might be the D (6 bases). CDR1 and CDR2 from the germline V gene are SGHVS and FNYEAQ. Trimming removed 2 bases at V and 5 bases at J, with 10 bases between. The CDR3 is made up of 15 amino acids. The CDR3 sequence: CASSLFTGNNSPLHF. CDR3 coding DNA: TGTGCCAGCAGCTTATTCACAGGGAATAATTCACCCCTCCACTTT.

The CDR3 region has the DNA TGCGCCAGCAGCCCAGGACAGAGTCACTACGAGCAGTACTTC. Its translation: CASSPGQSHYEQYF. The rearrangement links TRBV5-1 to TRBJ2-7; a possible D gene is TRBD1 (6 bases). Deletions cut 4 bases from V and 3 bases from J, with 14 bases between. Germline CDR1 and CDR2: SGHRS and YFSETQ. CDR3 length: 14 amino acids.

CDR3: CASSFTGLPNEKLFF. The CDR3 nucleotides are TGTGCCAGCAGCTTCACAGGGCTGCCTAATGAAAAACTGTTTTTT. The V and J genes are TRBV9 and TRBJ1-4, with D possibly being TRBD1 (6 bases). V dropped 4 bases and J dropped 3 bases, with 13 bases sitting between them. This CDR3 has 15 residues. The germline V gene encodes CDR1 SGDLS and CDR2 YYNGEE.

A single count supports this clone. This rearrangement joins TRBV7-9 to TRBJ1-2; 11 nucleotides match TRBD1. Trimming took 5 bases from V and 6 from J; bases not matched to a gene: 5. Germline V gene sequence: CDR1 SEHNR, CDR2 FQNEAQ (reference sequence). This CDR3 has 14 residues. CDR3 nucleotide sequence: TGTGCCAGCAGCGGACAGGGGGCGAATGATGGCTACACCTTC. Its protein product is CASSGQGANDGYTF.

The chain joins TRBV12-5 to TRBJ2-1; TRBD1 is a possible D gene (6 bases). V lost 3 bases and J lost 10, with 10 bases in between. The germline CDR1 and CDR2 sequences are LGHNT and FRNRAP. The CDR3 is 12 amino acids. The CDR3 spells CASGLQGLEQFF. DNA of the CDR3: TGTGCTAGTGGTTTACAGGGTCTAGAGCAGTTCTTC. Variable domain in full (rest from reference TRBV12-5 and TRBJ2-1): DARVTQTPRHKVTEMGQEVTMRCQPILGHNTVFWYRQTMMQGLELLAYFRNRAPLDDSGMPKDRFSAEMPDATLATLKIQPSEPRDSAVYFCASGLQGLEQFFGPGTRLTVL.

V usage is TRBV11-2 and J usage is TRBJ2-5, with D tentatively TRBD1 (6 bases). This CDR3 spans 13 amino acids. V lost 5 bases and J lost 2, with 9 bases in between. Germline V CDR1 and CDR2: SGHAT, FQNNGV. The CDR3 spells CASSPDRQETQYF. The DNA of the CDR3 is TGTGCCAGCAGCCCGGACAGACAAGAGACCCAGTACTTC.

The rearrangement joins TRBV9 to TRBJ2-1; D is unclear. The CDR3 spans 12 residues. V was cut by 1 base and J by 6 bases, with 5 bases left in between. Germline assignment: CDR1 SGDLS and CDR2 YYNGEE. As DNA, the CDR3 is TGTGCCAGCAGCGTAAATAGCAATGAGCAGTTCTTC. This sequence encodes CASSVNSNEQFF. The full variable domain, completed using reference TRBV9 and TRBJ2-1, is DSGVTQTPKHLITATGQRVTLRCSPRSGDLSVYWYQQSLDQGLQFLIQYYNGEERAKGNILERFSAQQFPDLHSELNLSSLELGDSALYFCASSVNSNEQFFGPGTRLTVL.

The genes are TRBV6-6 and TRBJ2-2; 7 bases fit TRBD1. This CDR3 has 15 amino acids. Germline V CDR1 and CDR2: MNHNY, SVGAGI (reference sequence). V was clipped by 5 bases and J by 6 bases; unmatched bases: 9. This CDR3 is CASSPARGRSGELFF. DNA of the CDR3: TGTGCCAGCAGTCCGGCGAGGGGGCGGTCCGGGGAGCTGTTTTTT.

In its sample, this clone was seen a few times. V is TRBV30 and J is TRBJ1-6, with D unresolved. Germline V lookup: CDR1 GTSNPN, CDR2 SVGIG (reference sequence). Trimming removed 0 bases from V and 15 bases from J, with 15 bases in between. The CDR3 runs to 13 residues. CDR3 amino acids: CAWSVSGPSLLHF. CDR3 DNA: TGTGCCTGGAGTGTGTCAGGACCCTCGCTCCTCCACTTT.

The chain recombines TRBV2 with TRBJ2-3, with TRBD1 matching over 8 bases. The CDR3 extends over 14 amino acids. The germline V gene has CDR1 SNHLY and CDR2 FYNNEI. V shed 4 bases and J 7 bases; nucleotides not matched to a gene: 7. The CDR3 sequence is CASSARTGLNTQYF. CDR3 nucleotide sequence: TGTGCCAGCAGTGCTAGGACAGGGTTAAATACGCAGTATTTT.

The chain joins TRBV29-1 to TRBJ2-5; D is possibly TRBD1 or TRBD2 (5 bases each). The CDR3 is 15 residues long. The ends were cut back, 5 bases at V and 4 bases at J, with 20 bases in the middle. Per germline, CDR1 SQVTM and CDR2 ANQGSEA. CDR3: CSVYSDPRGAETQYF. The CDR3 nucleotides read TGCAGCGTTTACTCTGACCCAAGGGGAGCAGAGACCCAGTACTTC.

In this sample, this clone turned up a few times. V gene TRBV6-5 combines with J gene TRBJ1-2; D is undetermined. CDR1 and CDR2 (germline): MNHEY, SVGAGI. V was shortened by 0 bases and J by 3 bases, with 8 bases between the two germline ends. CDR3 length: 14 residues. The CDR3, as DNA: TGTGCCAGCAGTTACTCGTCGGGCGACTATGGCTACACCTTC. As protein: CASSYSSGDYGYTF.

J is TRBJ2-1 and V is TRBV29-1; D unclear. This CDR3 comprises 12 residues. Trimming left V 6 bases short and J 10 bases short, with 16 bases between. CDR1 and CDR2 from the germline V gene are SQVTM and ANQGSEA. The CDR3 sequence: CSVCLSSGEQFF. The CDR3 DNA reads TGCAGCGTCTGCTTGAGCTCTGGAGAGCAGTTCTTC.

The chain recombines TRBV2 with TRBJ2-3; no clear D. This CDR3 is built from 11 residues. Germline lookup yields CDR1 SNHLY and CDR2 FYNNEI. Trimming cost V 8 bases and J 4 bases, with 7 bases left between them. CDR3 nucleotides: TGTGCCAGCGGGAACCCAGATACGCAGTATTTT. Its protein product is CASGNPDTQYF.

This chain links TRBV11-2 with TRBJ2-3; tentative D call: TRBD1 (6 bases). The CDR3 is 16 amino acids. The V end was cut by 5 bases, the J end by 1 base, with 16 bases between. Germline loops: CDR1 SGHAT, CDR2 FQNNGV. CDR3: CASSPRGGPGTDTQYF. DNA of the CDR3: TGTGCCAGCAGCCCTAGAGGGGGACCTGGCACAGATACGCAGTATTTT.

This clone occurred a few times. The chain uses TRBV30 and TRBJ2-7; D is possibly TRBD1 or TRBD2 (5 bases each). Trimming pared 0 bases from V and 7 bases from J, leaving 16 bases between. Germline V gives CDR1 GTSNPN, CDR2 SVGIG (reference sequence). CDR3 length equals 14 residues. The chain's CDR3 is CAWSVGRVGREQYF. As DNA, the CDR3 is TGTGCCTGGAGTGTAGGCAGGGTGGGACGGGAGCAGTACTTC.

The genes are TRBV25-1 and TRBJ1-1; 11 bases line up with TRBD1. This CDR3 is 16 amino acids long. Germline CDR1 MGHDK, CDR2 SYGVNS. V was pared by 5 bases and J by 4 bases, with 9 bases of the junction left unmatched. The CDR3 loop reads CASSQGQGAAPTEAFF. DNA for the CDR3: TGTGCCAGCAGTCAAGGACAGGGGGCGGCACCCACTGAAGCTTTCTTT.

This chain links TRBV5-1 with TRBJ1-4; 8 bases are shared with TRBD1. Per the germline V gene, CDR1 is SGHRS and CDR2 is YFSETQ. CDR3 size: 16 residues. With 4 bases clipped from V and 8 bases from J, the junction kept 13 bases outside the gene matches. CDR3 loop: CASSDGQGFNVEKLFF. CDR3 DNA sequence: TGCGCCAGCAGCGACGGACAGGGTTTCAATGTCGAAAAACTGTTTTTT.

The chain uses TRBV7-9 and TRBJ2-4, with D perhaps matching TRBD2 (6 bases). Germline V CDR1 and CDR2: SEHNR, FQNEAQ (reference sequence). CDR3 size: 16 residues. V gave up 1 base and J gave up 0 bases, with 10 bases separating them. CDR3 nucleotide sequence: TGTGCCAGCAGCTTAGGGGGGGTGGTAGCCAAAAACATTCAGTACTTC. This codes for CASSLGGVVAKNIQYF. Based on the CDR3 plus reference TRBV7-9 and TRBJ2-4, the full variable domain is DTGVSQNPRHKITKRGQNVTFRCDPISEHNRLYWYRQTLGQGPEFLTYFQNEAQLEKSRLLSDRFSAERPKGSFSTLEIQRTEQGDSAMYLCASSLGGVVAKNIQYFGAGTRLSVL.

The chain employs TRBV6-4 and TRBJ2-1, with 7 bases identical to TRBD1. CDR3 length: 13 residues. Germline V gene sequence: CDR1 MRHNA, CDR2 SNTAGT. V lost 5 bases to trimming and J lost 5 bases; unmatched junction nucleotides: 3. The CDR3 is CASSRGTDNEQFF. The CDR3 DNA reads TGTGCCAGCAGTAGGGGGACAGACAATGAGCAGTTCTTC.

The chain links TRBV27 to TRBJ2-1; TRBD2 matches at 8 bases. The CDR3 length is 13 residues. Per germline, CDR1 MNHEY and CDR2 SMNVEV (reference sequence). V shed 8 bases and J 7 bases; nucleotides not matched to a gene: 7. CDR3: CASGLAGINEQFF. For the CDR3, the DNA is TGTGCCAGCGGGCTAGCGGGTATTAATGAGCAGTTCTTC.

The chain has TRBV7-9 and TRBJ2-4; D might be TRBD1 (6 bases). V dropped 4 bases and J dropped 0 bases, with 13 bases sitting between them. Per germline, CDR1 SEHNR and CDR2 FQNEAQ (reference sequence). The CDR3 runs to 16 residues. The CDR3 DNA sequence: TGTGCCAGCAGCTACCGGGACACCTTAGCCAAAAACATTCAGTACTTC. Its translation: CASSYRDTLAKNIQYF.

The chain employs TRBV28 and TRBJ1-1, with TRBD1 identical over 7 bases. This CDR3 region has 14 residues. J lost 0 bases, V lost 6 bases, and 4 bases had no gene match. CDR1 MDHEN and CDR2 SYDVKM come from the germline V gene. CDR3 protein: CASSPGQLNTEAFF. The CDR3 region has the DNA TGTGCCAGCAGCCCGGGACAGCTGAACACTGAAGCTTTCTTT.

This chain links TRBV7-9 with TRBJ2-2; TRBD1 matches 10 bases. The CDR3 length is 14 residues. Germline lookup yields CDR1 SEHNR and CDR2 FQNEAQ (reference sequence). J gave up 3 bases and V 6 bases, and 1 base lay outside the gene matches. CDR3 amino acids: CASRGTGDTGELFF. CDR3 nucleotide sequence: TGTGCCAGCAGGGGGACAGGGGACACCGGGGAGCTGTTTTTT.

The chain has TRBV6-1 and TRBJ1-3; D not resolved. The germline CDR1 and CDR2 sequences are MNHNS and SASEGT. The CDR3 extends over 14 amino acids. Trimming left V 6 bases short and J 0 bases short, with 9 bases between. In nucleotides, the CDR3 is TGTGCCAGCAGACCAGGAAACTCTGGAAACACCATATATTTT. Translating gives CASRPGNSGNTIYF.

The chain has TRBV11-1 and TRBJ2-7; 9 nucleotides agree with TRBD1. The J segment lost 3 bases and the V segment lost 6 bases, leaving 9 bases of the junction unmatched. Germline-derived CDR1 and CDR2 are SGHAT and FQDESV (reference sequence). There are 15 residues in the CDR3. This CDR3 reads CASSLNRGLSYEQYF. The CDR3 region has the DNA TGTGCCAGCAGTCTCAACAGGGGGCTGAGCTACGAGCAGTACTTC.

This chain connects TRBV6-6 to TRBJ2-7; possibly TRBD2 for D (6 bases). The ends were cut back, 2 bases at V and 1 base at J, with 12 bases in the middle. The CDR3 has 15 residues. Germline V gives CDR1 MNHNY, CDR2 SVGAGI (reference sequence). The CDR3 DNA reads TGTGCCAGCAGTTACAAATTAGCGGAGTCCTACGAGCAGTACTTC. Its translation: CASSYKLAESYEQYF.